The 9 T cell receptor beta chains below were found in one sample sequenced in a study of shared clonotypes between healthy human individuals. Naive CD8 cells comprised CD45RO-negative, CCR7-positively selected cells, excluding terminally differentiated effector memory CD45RA+ cells. TCRdb's table, derived via immunoSEQ multiplex PCR, lists solely in-frame clones and lacks some. Of about 2.1 million clones in the sample, roughly 91% were seen once. Material for sequencing was naive CD8+ T cells from PBMCs. These receptors all stem from a man between 18 and 29 years old in good health. Some clones in this sample may be carry-over from other donors' samples.

This chain connects TRBV11-2 to TRBJ1-5, with D possibly being TRBD1 (5 bases). Germline-derived CDR1 and CDR2 are SGHAT and FQNNGV. The V end was cut by 5 bases, the J end by 7 bases, with 18 bases between. The CDR3 runs 15 residues. The CDR3 nucleotides are TGTGCCAGCAGCCAAGGGGTAACAGGTGGACAGCCCCAGCATTTT. It is translated as CASSQGVTGGQPQHF.

As regards this clone: Within the sample, other DNA sequences also encode this same CDR3. The chain is built from TRBV6-5 and TRBJ1-2, with D unclear. Germline loops: CDR1 MNHEY, CDR2 SVGAGI. The V end was cut by 5 bases, the J end by 2 bases, with 6 bases between. This CDR3 has 12 residues. CDR3 DNA: TGTGCCAGCAGTCCGGGGAACTATGGCTACACCTTC. The encoded protein is CASSPGNYGYTF.

V usage is TRBV4-1 and J usage is TRBJ2-1; D is possibly TRBD2 (7 bases). From germline, CDR1 is MGHRA and CDR2 YSYEKL. The CDR3 contains 18 residues. The V and J ends lost 0 bases and 0 bases respectively, with 15 bases between them. CDR3 DNA sequence: TGCGCCAGCAGCCAAGAGGGGGGGGGACAAAGCTCCTACAATGAGCAGTTCTTC. Its protein product is CASSQEGGGQSSYNEQFF.

V gene TRBV29-1 combines with J gene TRBJ2-7; D perhaps matches TRBD1 (5 bases). The CDR3 covers 14 residues. Germline V gene sequence: CDR1 SQVTM, CDR2 ANQGSEA. V shed 4 bases and J shed 0 bases, with 13 bases lying between them. CDR3 DNA: TGCAGCGTTGTGTTATGGCAGGGCTCCTACGAGCAGTACTTC. Translated: CSVVLWQGSYEQYF.

This chain uses TRBV7-4 with TRBJ2-1, with 7 positions matching TRBD1. There are 19 residues in the CDR3. Germline CDR1 reads SGHVT; CDR2 reads SQSDAQ. V gave up 2 bases and J gave up 0 bases; unmatched junction bases: 13. The CDR3 sequence: CASSLKFRTGVYSYNEQFF. The CDR3 DNA reads as TGTGCCAGCAGCTTAAAATTCCGGACAGGTGTGTACTCCTACAATGAGCAGTTCTTC.

The gene calls are TRBV27 and TRBJ2-3; 7 bases map to TRBD1. V was clipped by 0 bases and J by 4 bases; unmatched bases: 1. CDR1 and CDR2 from the germline V gene are MNHEY and SMNVEV (reference sequence). CDR3 length: 14 amino acids. CDR3 sequence: CASSLSTGSDTQYF. In nucleotides, the CDR3 is TGTGCCAGCAGTTTATCGACAGGGTCAGATACGCAGTATTTT.

Concerning this clone itself: This sample also contains other DNA sequences that code for the same CDR3. This sequence joins TRBV27 and TRBJ1-2; no reliable D call. V was shortened by 3 bases and J by 2 bases, with 7 bases between the two germline ends. The CDR3 length is 13 residues. Per germline, CDR1 MNHEY and CDR2 SMNVEV (reference sequence). In DNA form, the CDR3 reads TGTGCCAGCAGTTTTGGGCAGAACTATGGCTACACCTTC. Residues: CASSFGQNYGYTF.

This chain links TRBV5-4 with TRBJ2-7; D remains unclear. V was pared by 0 bases and J by 6 bases, with 13 bases between. Germline CDR1 and CDR2: SGHNT and YYREEE (reference sequence). The CDR3 runs 14 residues. The CDR3 here is CASSLGYYSGEQYF. The CDR3 coding sequence is TGTGCCAGCAGCTTGGGGTACTATTCCGGCGAGCAGTACTTC. The full variable domain, in which reference TRBV5-4 and TRBJ2-7 provide the parts outside the CDR3, is ETGVTQSPTHLIKTRGQQVTLRCSSQSGHNTVSWYQQALGQGPQFIFQYYREEENGRGNFPPRFSGLQFPNYSSELNVNALELDDSALYLCASSLGYYSGEQYFGPGTRLTVT.

Note on this clone: At the DNA level, this CDR3 is encoded by other sequences in the same sample as well. The chain recombines TRBV9 with TRBJ2-3, with D perhaps matching TRBD2 (5 bases). CDR3 length equals 14 residues. Germline-derived CDR1 and CDR2 are SGDLS and YYNGEE. Trimming removed 0 bases from V and 2 bases from J, with 7 bases in between. The CDR3, as DNA: TGTGCCAGCAGCGTAGGAGGGTCCACAGATACGCAGTATTTT. Protein product: CASSVGGSTDTQYF.